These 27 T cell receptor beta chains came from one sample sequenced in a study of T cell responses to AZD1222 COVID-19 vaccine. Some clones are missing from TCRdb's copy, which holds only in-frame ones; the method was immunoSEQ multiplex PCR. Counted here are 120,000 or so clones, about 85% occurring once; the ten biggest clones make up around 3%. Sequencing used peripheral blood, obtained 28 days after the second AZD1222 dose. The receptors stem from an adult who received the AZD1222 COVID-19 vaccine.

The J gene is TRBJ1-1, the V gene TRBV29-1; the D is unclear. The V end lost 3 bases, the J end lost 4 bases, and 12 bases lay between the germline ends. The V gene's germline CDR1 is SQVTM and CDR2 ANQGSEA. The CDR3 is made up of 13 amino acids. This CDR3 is CSVEVSGGTEAFF. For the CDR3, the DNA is TGCAGCGTTGAGGTGTCCGGTGGCACTGAAGCTTTCTTT. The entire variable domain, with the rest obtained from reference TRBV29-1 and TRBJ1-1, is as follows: SAVISQKPSRDICQRGTSLTIQCQVDSQVTMMFWYRQQPGQSLTLIATANQGSEATYESGFVIDKFPISRPNLTFSTLTVSNMSPEDSSIYLCSVEVSGGTEAFFGQGTRLTVV.

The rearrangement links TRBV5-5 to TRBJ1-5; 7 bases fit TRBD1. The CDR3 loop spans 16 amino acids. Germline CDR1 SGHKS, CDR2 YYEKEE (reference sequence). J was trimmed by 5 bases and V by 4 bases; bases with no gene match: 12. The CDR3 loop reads CASSPQQTGLDQPQHF. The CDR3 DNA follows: TGTGCCAGCAGCCCACAACAGACAGGGTTGGATCAGCCCCAGCATTTT.

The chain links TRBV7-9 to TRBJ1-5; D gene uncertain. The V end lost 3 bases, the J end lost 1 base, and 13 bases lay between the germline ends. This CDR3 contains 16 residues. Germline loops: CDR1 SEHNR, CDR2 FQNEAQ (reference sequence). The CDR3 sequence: CASSLNSEGSNQPQHF. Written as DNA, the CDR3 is TGTGCCAGCAGCTTGAATTCAGAAGGGAGCAATCAGCCCCAGCATTTT.

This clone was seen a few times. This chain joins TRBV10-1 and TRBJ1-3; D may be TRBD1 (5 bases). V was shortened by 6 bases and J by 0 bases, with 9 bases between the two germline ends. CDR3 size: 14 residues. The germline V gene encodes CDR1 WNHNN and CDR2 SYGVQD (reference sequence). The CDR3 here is CASSAGSSGNTIYF. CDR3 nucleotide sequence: TGCGCCAGCAGCGCAGGGAGCTCTGGAAACACCATATATTTT.

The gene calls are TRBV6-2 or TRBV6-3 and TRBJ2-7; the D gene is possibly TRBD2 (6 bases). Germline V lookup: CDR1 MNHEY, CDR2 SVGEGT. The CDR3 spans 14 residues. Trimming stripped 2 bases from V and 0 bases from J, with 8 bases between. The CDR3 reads CASSYAAGSYEQYF. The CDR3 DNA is TGTGCCAGCAGTTACGCAGCGGGCTCCTACGAGCAGTACTTC.

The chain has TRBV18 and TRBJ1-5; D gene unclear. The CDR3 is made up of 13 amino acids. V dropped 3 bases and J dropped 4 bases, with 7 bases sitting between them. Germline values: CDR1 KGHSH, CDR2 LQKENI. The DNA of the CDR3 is TGTGCCAGCTCACCCTTTACGAATCAGCCCCAGCATTTT. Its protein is CASSPFTNQPQHF.

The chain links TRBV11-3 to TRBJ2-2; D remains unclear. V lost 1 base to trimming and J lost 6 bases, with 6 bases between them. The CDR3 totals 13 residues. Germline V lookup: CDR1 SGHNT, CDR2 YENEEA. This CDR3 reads CASSLVSSGELFF. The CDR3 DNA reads TGTGCCAGCAGCTTAGTTAGCTCCGGGGAGCTGTTTTTT.

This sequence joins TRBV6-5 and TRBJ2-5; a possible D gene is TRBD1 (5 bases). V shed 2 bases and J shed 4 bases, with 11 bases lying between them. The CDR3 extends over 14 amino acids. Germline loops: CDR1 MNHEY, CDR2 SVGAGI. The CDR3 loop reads CASSYGQGGETQYF. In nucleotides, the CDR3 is TGTGCCAGCAGTTACGGGCAGGGCGGAGAGACCCAGTACTTC.

The CDR3 nucleotides read TGCAGTGCTAGTATGACAGGGATTTCTGGAAACACCATATATTTT. It is translated as CSASMTGISGNTIYF. J is TRBJ1-3 and V is TRBV20-1; TRBD1 agrees at 7 bases. CDR1 is DFQATT and CDR2 is SNEGSKA in the germline V gene (reference sequence). The J segment lost 1 base and the V segment lost 3 bases, leaving 6 bases of the junction unmatched. This CDR3 contains 15 residues.

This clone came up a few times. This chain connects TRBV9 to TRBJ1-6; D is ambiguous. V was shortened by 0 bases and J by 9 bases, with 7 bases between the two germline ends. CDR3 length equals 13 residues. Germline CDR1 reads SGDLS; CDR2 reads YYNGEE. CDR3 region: CASSVAVSSPLHF. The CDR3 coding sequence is TGTGCCAGCAGCGTAGCTGTGTCTTCACCCCTCCACTTT.

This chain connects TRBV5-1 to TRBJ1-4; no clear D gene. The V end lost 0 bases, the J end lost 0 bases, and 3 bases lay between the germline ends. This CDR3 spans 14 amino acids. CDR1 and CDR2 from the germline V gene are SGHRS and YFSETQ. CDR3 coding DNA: TGCGCCAGCAGCTTGGGGACAACTAATGAAAAACTGTTTTTT. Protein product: CASSLGTTNEKLFF.

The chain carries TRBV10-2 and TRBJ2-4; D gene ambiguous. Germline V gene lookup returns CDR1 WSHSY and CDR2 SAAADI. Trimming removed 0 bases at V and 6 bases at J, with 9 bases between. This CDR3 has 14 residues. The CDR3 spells CASSESGAGNIQYF. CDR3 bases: TGCGCCAGCAGTGAGTCTGGCGCTGGAAACATTCAGTACTTC.

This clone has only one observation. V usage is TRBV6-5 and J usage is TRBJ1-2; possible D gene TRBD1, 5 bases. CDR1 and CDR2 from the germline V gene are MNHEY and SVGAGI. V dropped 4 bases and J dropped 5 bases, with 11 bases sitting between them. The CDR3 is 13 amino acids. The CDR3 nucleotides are TGTGCCAGCAGTTCCCAGGGCGTTTATGGCTACACCTTC. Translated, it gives CASSSQGVYGYTF.

CDR3 loop: CASSPLADRGGVYSPLHF. As DNA, the CDR3 is TGTGCCAGCAGTCCACTGGCGGACAGGGGAGGTGTATATTCACCCCTCCACTTT. V is TRBV6-6 and J is TRBJ1-6; 9 nucleotides match TRBD1. CDR3 length: 18 amino acids. V trimming: 5 bases; J trimming: 8 bases; junction bases outside the gene matches: 16. CDR1 and CDR2 from the germline V gene are MNHNY and SVGAGI (reference sequence).

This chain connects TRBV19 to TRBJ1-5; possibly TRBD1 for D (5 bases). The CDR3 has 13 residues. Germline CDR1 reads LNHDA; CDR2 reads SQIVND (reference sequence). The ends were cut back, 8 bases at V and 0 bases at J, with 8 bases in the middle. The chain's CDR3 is CASADISNQPQHF. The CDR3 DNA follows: TGTGCCAGTGCGGACATTAGCAATCAGCCCCAGCATTTT. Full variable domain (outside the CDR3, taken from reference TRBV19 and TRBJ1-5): DGGITQSPKYLFRKEGQNVTLSCEQNLNHDAMYWYRQDPGQGLRLIYYSQIVNDFQKGDIAEGYSVSREKKESFPLTVTSAQKNPTAFYLCASADISNQPQHFGDGTRLSIL.

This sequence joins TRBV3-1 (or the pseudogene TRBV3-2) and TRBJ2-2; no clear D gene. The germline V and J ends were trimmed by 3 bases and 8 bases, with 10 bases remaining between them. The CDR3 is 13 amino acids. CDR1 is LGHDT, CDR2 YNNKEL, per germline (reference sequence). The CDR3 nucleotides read TGTGCCAGCAGCCATCTCTATAGTGGGGAGCTGTTTTTT. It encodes CASSHLYSGELFF.

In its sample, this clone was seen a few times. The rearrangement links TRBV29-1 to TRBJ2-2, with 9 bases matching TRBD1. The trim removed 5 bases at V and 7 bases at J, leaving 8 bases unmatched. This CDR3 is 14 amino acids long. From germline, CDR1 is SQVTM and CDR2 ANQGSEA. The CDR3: CSVKDRGRGGELFF. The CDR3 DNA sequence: TGCAGCGTTAAGGACAGGGGCAGGGGCGGGGAGCTGTTTTTT.

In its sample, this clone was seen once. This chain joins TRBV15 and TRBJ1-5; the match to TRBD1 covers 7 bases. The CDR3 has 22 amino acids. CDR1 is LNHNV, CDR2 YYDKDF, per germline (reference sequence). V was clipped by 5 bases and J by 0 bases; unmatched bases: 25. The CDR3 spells CATSLNLPARIGQVNSNQPQHF. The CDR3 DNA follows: TGTGCCACCAGCCTGAACTTACCCGCACGAATTGGACAGGTCAATAGCAATCAGCCCCAGCATTTT.

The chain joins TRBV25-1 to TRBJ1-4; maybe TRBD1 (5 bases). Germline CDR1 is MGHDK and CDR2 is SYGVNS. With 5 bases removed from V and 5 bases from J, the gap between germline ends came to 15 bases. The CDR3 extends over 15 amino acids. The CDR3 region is CASSFVGQLNEKLFF. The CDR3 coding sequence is TGTGCCAGCAGTTTCGTCGGACAACTCAATGAAAAACTGTTTTTT.

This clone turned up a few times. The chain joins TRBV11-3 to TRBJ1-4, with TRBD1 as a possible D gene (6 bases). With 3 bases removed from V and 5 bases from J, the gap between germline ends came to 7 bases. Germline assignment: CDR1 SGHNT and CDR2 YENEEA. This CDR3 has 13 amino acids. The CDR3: CASSFTGNEKLFF. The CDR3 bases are TGTGCCAGCAGCTTTACAGGGAATGAAAAACTGTTTTTT.

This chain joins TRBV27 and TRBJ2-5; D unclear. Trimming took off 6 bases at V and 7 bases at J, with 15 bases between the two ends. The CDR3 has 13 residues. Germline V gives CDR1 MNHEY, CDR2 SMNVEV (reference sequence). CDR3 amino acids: CASSHWPPTTQYF. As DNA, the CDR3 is TGTGCCAGCAGCCATTGGCCCCCCACGACCCAGTACTTC.

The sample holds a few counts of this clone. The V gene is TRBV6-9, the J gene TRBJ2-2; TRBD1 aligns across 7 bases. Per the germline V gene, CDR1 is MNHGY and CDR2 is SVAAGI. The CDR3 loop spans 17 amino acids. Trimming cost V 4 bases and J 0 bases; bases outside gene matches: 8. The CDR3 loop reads CASSSNPGTANTGELFF. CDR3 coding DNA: TGTGCCAGCAGTTCAAACCCCGGGACAGCGAACACCGGGGAGCTGTTTTTT.

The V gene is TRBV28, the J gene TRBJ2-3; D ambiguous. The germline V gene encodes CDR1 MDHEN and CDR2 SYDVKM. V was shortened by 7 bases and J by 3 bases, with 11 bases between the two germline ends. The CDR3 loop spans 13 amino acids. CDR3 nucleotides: TGTGCCAGCACTACCCAAGAGACAGATACGCAGTATTTT. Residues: CASTTQETDTQYF.

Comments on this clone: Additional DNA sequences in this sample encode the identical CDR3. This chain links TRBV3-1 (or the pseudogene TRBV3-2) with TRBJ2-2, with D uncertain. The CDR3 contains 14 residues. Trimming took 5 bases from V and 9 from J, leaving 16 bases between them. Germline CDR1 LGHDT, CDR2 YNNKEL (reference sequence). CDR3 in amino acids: CASSYGEASRELFF. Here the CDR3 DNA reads TGTGCCAGCAGCTATGGGGAAGCCAGCAGGGAGCTGTTTTTT.

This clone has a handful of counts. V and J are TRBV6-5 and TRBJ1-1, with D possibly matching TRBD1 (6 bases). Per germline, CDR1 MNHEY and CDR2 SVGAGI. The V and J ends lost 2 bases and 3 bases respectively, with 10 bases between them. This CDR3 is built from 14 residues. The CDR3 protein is CASSYLGGYTEAFF. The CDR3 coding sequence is TGTGCCAGCAGTTACCTAGGGGGGTACACTGAAGCTTTCTTT.

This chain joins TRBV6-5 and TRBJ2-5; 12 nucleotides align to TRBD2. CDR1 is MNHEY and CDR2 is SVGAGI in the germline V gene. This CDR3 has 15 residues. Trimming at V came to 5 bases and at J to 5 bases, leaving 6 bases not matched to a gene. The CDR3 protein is CASSPLAGGSETQYF. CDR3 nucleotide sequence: TGTGCCAGCAGTCCGCTAGCGGGGGGGTCTGAGACCCAGTACTTC.

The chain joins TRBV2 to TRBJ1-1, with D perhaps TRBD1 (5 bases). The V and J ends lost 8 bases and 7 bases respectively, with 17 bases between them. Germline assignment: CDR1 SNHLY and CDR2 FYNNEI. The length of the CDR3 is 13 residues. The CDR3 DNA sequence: TGTGCCAGCGGATCCACAGGCCTCGGTGAAGCTTTCTTT. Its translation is CASGSTGLGEAFF.